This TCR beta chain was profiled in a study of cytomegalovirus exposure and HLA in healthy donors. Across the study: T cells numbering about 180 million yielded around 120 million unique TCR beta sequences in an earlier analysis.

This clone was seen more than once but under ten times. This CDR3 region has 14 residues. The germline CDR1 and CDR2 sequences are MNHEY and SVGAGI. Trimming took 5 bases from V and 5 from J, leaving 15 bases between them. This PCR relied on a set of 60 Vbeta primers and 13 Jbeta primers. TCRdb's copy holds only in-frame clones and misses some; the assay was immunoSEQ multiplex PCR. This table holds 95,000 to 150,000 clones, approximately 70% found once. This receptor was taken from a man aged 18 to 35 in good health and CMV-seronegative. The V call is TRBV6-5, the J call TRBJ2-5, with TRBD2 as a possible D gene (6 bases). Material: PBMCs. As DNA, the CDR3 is TGTGCCAGCAGTCCCCGGACTACGTTGGAGACCCAGTACTTC. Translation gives CASSPRTTLETQYF.